The 8 T cell receptor beta chains below were found in one sample sequenced in a study of cytomegalovirus exposure and HLA in healthy donors. Primers: 60 Vbeta forward and 13 Jbeta reverse. Assay: immunoSEQ multiplex PCR; the TCRdb copy retains only in-frame clones and omits some. This sample has nearly 300,000 clones, with 86% found just once. The sequenced sample was PBMCs. The receptors stem from a man aged 35-49 years in good health and CMV-seropositive.

This sequence joins TRBV6-5 and TRBJ2-7, with 9 bases that match TRBD2. Germline lookup yields CDR1 MNHEY and CDR2 SVGAGI. This CDR3 is built from 13 residues. V shed 5 bases and J 4 bases; nucleotides not matched to a gene: 3. The chain's CDR3 is CASSRAGGYEQYF. The CDR3 DNA reads as TGTGCCAGCAGTCGGGCGGGAGGGTACGAGCAGTACTTC.

The V gene is TRBV5-1, the J gene TRBJ2-7; a weak D match, TRBD1 (5 bases). V gave up 0 bases and J gave up 2 bases, with 12 bases separating them. The CDR3 spans 15 residues. From germline, CDR1 is SGHRS and CDR2 YFSETQ. CDR3 coding DNA: TGCGCCAGCAGCTTGGAGGCAGGGTTAACCTACGAGCAGTACTTC. Its protein product is CASSLEAGLTYEQYF. Full variable domain (missing parts from reference TRBV5-1 and TRBJ2-7): KAGVTQTPRYLIKTRGQQVTLSCSPISGHRSVSWYQQTPGQGLQFLFEYFSETQRNKGNFPGRFSGRQFSNSRSEMNVSTLELGDSALYLCASSLEAGLTYEQYFGPGTRLTVT.

This clone was recorded only once. The chain joins TRBV6-6 to TRBJ2-7; 11 bases are a match to TRBD2. There are 15 residues in the CDR3. Trimming at V came to 2 bases and at J to 7 bases, leaving 7 bases not matched to a gene. The germline gives CDR1 MNHNY, CDR2 SVGAGI (reference sequence). This CDR3 reads CASSYETSGKGEQYF. For the CDR3, the DNA is TGTGCCAGCAGTTACGAGACTAGCGGGAAGGGGGAGCAGTACTTC.

The chain has TRBV5-1 and TRBJ2-5; 9 positions match TRBD1. The assigned J gene may be wrong: the sequence end matches TRBJ2-7 better. Germline CDR1 reads SGHRS; CDR2 reads YFSETQ. This CDR3 region has 13 residues. The DNA of the CDR3 is TGCGCCAGCAGCTGGGACAGGGCCTACGAGCAGTACTTC. Protein sequence: CASSWDRAYEQYF.

The chain combines TRBV5-1 with TRBJ2-7; TRBD1 is a possible D gene (6 bases). CDR1 and CDR2 (germline): SGHRS, YFSETQ. The CDR3 spans 14 residues. V was trimmed by 3 bases and J by 0 bases, leaving 10 bases between them. The CDR3 sequence: CASSSSGVSYEQYF. For the CDR3, the DNA is TGCGCCAGCAGCTCGTCAGGGGTCTCCTACGAGCAGTACTTC. The full variable domain, with the rest looked up from reference TRBV5-1 and TRBJ2-7, is KAGVTQTPRYLIKTRGQQVTLSCSPISGHRSVSWYQQTPGQGLQFLFEYFSETQRNKGNFPGRFSGRQFSNSRSEMNVSTLELGDSALYLCASSSSGVSYEQYFGPGTRLTVT.

This clone was found a few times. This chain connects TRBV6-6 to TRBJ2-5; D is unclear. V dropped 3 bases and J dropped 4 bases, with 9 bases sitting between them. Per germline, CDR1 MNHNY and CDR2 SVGAGI (reference sequence). This CDR3 has 13 residues. The CDR3 here is CASSYGTGETQYF. CDR3 nucleotide sequence: TGTGCCAGCAGTTATGGTACGGGAGAGACCCAGTACTTC.

The chain carries TRBV11-2 and TRBJ2-3; D might be TRBD1 (6 bases). This CDR3 contains 15 residues. With 1 base removed from V and 0 bases from J, the gap between germline ends came to 8 bases. Germline V gene data show CDR1 as SGHAT and CDR2 as FQNNGV. CDR3: CASSLAGQSTDTQYF. The CDR3 DNA follows: TGTGCCAGCAGCTTAGCTGGACAGAGCACAGATACGCAGTATTTT.

The rearrangement uses TRBV5-6 and TRBJ2-7, with TRBD2 matching over 9 bases. CDR1 is SGHDT, CDR2 YYEEEE, per germline. V trimming: 0 bases; J trimming: 1 base; junction bases outside the gene matches: 2. This CDR3 is 15 amino acids long. The CDR3 region is CASSLGLADSYEQYF. In nucleotides, the CDR3 is TGTGCCAGCAGCTTGGGACTAGCGGATTCCTACGAGCAGTACTTC. The variable domain in full, completed from reference TRBV5-6 and TRBJ2-7, reads DAGVTQSPTHLIKTRGQQVTLRCSPKSGHDTVSWYQQALGQGPQFIFQYYEEEERQRGNFPDRFSGHQFPNYSSELNVNALLLGDSALYLCASSLGLADSYEQYFGPGTRLTVT.